Below, one T cell receptor (beta chain) is given with its context. The data belong to a study of blood T cell repertoires in COVID-19. Repertoires were generated with immunoSEQ multiplex PCR, while TCRdb's copy carries only in-frame clones and drops some. The sample yields 130,000 or so clones, about 82% seen once. The germline V gene has CDR1 MNHEY and CDR2 SMNVEV (reference sequence). The germline V and J ends were trimmed by 6 bases and 0 bases, with 11 bases remaining between them. The CDR3 consists of 14 residues. The genes are TRBV27 and TRBJ1-2; TRBD1 is a possible D gene (5 bases). Sequencing was carried out using peripheral blood. The source of this sequence is a woman aged 55-69 years with acute or convalescent COVID-19. This chain's CDR3 is CASSPGGTNYGYTF. For the CDR3, the DNA is TGTGCCAGCAGCCCCGGGGGTACTAACTATGGCTACACCTTC.